This T cell receptor beta chain was sequenced during a study of blood T cell repertoires in COVID-19. In the original analysis: Reference gene primer amplification gave nucleated cell count estimates. Using immunoSEQ multiplex PCR, the repertoire was profiled, and TCRdb retains in-frame clones only, with some absent. V, J and clone size derive from that table, while D and trimming were established from the DNA sequence. This sample has approximately 97,000 clones, with 87% found just once. Sequenced material: peripheral blood. This TCR was sampled from a woman aged 45-65 years with COVID-19, enrolled during active disease.

The CDR3 protein is CASSRTGDGANVLTF. As DNA, the CDR3 is TGCGCCAGCAGCCGAACAGGGGATGGGGCCAACGTCCTGACTTTC. This sequence joins TRBV4-3 and TRBJ2-6; 7 positions agree with TRBD1. Germline loops: CDR1 LGHNA, CDR2 YSLEER. Trimming cost V 4 bases and J 3 bases; bases outside gene matches: 3. This CDR3 has 15 residues.